Each of the 5 T cell receptor beta chains below was sequenced from the same sample in a study of regulatory T cells in long-lasting Graves disease. Time point indicated: newly diagnosed GD, antithyroid drugs for less than 3 months. Extracted PBMC RNA gave rise to the TCR library. Combining iRepertoire HTBI primers with Arm-PCR of CDR3 regions, the authors built TCR beta libraries. TCRdb analysed the multiplex PCR reads with MiXCR anew, one entry per CDR3 protein. The table records about 530,000 distinct CDR3 sequences, around 16% of them present only once. The same specimen was also included in a second study, on T cells in Graves' hyperthyroidism and ophthalmopathy.

The input for sequencing was peripheral blood mononuclear cells (PBMCs), taken at new diagnosis, from a patient treated with antithyroid drugs. The receptors were sampled from a middle-aged woman with Graves disease.

This clonotype was recorded many times. The chain employs TRBV29-1 and TRBJ2-1; 7 bases line up with TRBD2. CDR3 length: 12 residues. The J segment lost 14 bases and the V segment lost 3 bases, leaving 10 bases of the junction unmatched. Germline loops: CDR1 SQVTM, CDR2 ANQGSEA. CDR3 sequence (DNA): TGCAGCGTTGAGAAAGGGGAGGGAGTTAAGTTCTTC. Protein: CSVEKGEGVKFF.

This clonotype was seen at least ten times. This sequence joins TRBV5-5 and TRBJ2-3, with 15 positions matching TRBD2. J was trimmed by 5 bases and V by 1 base; bases with no gene match: 2. CDR3 length: 16 amino acids. Germline values: CDR1 SGHKS, CDR2 YYEKEE (reference sequence). CDR3 in amino acids: CASSLRGLAGGDTQYF. Here the CDR3 DNA reads TGTGCCAGCAGCTTGAGGGGACTAGCGGGGGGAGATACGCAGTATTTT.

This clonotype occurred a few times. The CDR3 loop is CASSDVEQYF. In DNA, the CDR3 is TGCGCCAGCAGTGACGTCGAGCAGTACTTC. This chain uses TRBV10-2 with TRBJ2-7, with D unclear. The germline V and J ends were trimmed by 3 bases and 6 bases, with 3 bases remaining between them. Germline CDR1 is WSHSY and CDR2 is SAAADI. The CDR3 length is 10 residues.

Many counts were recorded for this clonotype. V is TRBV6-5 and J is TRBJ1-1; D remains unclear. CDR3 size: 15 residues. The germline gives CDR1 MNHEY, CDR2 SVGAGI. The germline V and J ends were trimmed by 0 bases and 0 bases, with 8 bases remaining between them. CDR3 loop: CASSYSNDMNTEAFF. DNA for the CDR3: TGTGCCAGCAGTTACTCCAATGACATGAACACTGAAGCTTTCTTT.

As concerns this clonotype: At one end the junction does not follow the germline gene, possibly because of a read error. The chain employs TRBV27 and TRBJ2-3, with TRBD2 matching over 8 bases. This CDR3 contains 14 residues. CDR1 is MNHEY and CDR2 is SMNVEV in the germline V gene (reference sequence). CDR3 nucleotides: TGTGCCAGCGGACGGGGGGGCCTTACAGATGCGCAGTATTTT. Its protein is CASGRGGLTDAQYF.